The 18 T cell receptor beta chains below all came from one sample that was sequenced in a study of regulatory T cells in long-lasting Graves disease. The time point: persistent/refractory GD, antithyroid drugs over 5 years with positive TRAb. The authors made the TCR library using RNA they extracted from PBMCs. Both iRepertoire HTBI primers and Arm-PCR of CDR3 regions were used to build the TCR beta libraries. TCRdb re-called the multiplex PCR reads with MiXCR, one entry per CDR3 protein. The sample has 600,000 to 850,000 distinct CDR3 sequences, around 30% seen once. This material consisted of peripheral blood mononuclear cells (PBMCs), taken when the disease was refractory, from a patient treated with antithyroid drugs. Receptors originate from a female donor with Graves disease.

V is TRBV9 and J is TRBJ2-3; 12 nucleotides align to TRBD2. Germline V gene lookup returns CDR1 SGDLS and CDR2 YYNGEE. This CDR3 spans 16 amino acids. Unmatched junction bases numbered 4, after V lost 0 bases and J lost 5 bases. Here the CDR3 reads CASSVVASGRVDTQYF. In nucleotides, the CDR3 is TGTGCCAGCAGCGTAGTGGCTAGCGGGAGGGTAGATACGCAGTATTTT.

This clonotype was found once. The rearrangement uses TRBV6-2 or TRBV6-3 and TRBJ2-5; 9 nucleotides align to TRBD2. V shed 5 bases, J shed 4 bases, and the junction held 11 bases outside the gene matches. The CDR3 is made up of 16 amino acids. The germline V gene has CDR1 MNHEY and CDR2 SVGEGT. The CDR3 is CASSDSGSVTGETQYF. The CDR3, as DNA: TGTGCCAGCAGTGATAGCGGGAGTGTGACGGGAGAGACCCAGTACTTC.

The chain couples TRBV6-2 or TRBV6-3 to TRBJ1-4, with 9 bases identical to TRBD1. From germline, CDR1 is MNHEY and CDR2 SVGEGT. V gave up 0 bases and J gave up 7 bases; unmatched junction bases: 3. The CDR3 sequence is 15 residues long. For the CDR3, the DNA is TGTGCCAGCAGTTACTCTGGACAGGGGAGTGAAAAACTGTTTTTT. Protein: CASSYSGQGSEKLFF.

This clonotype was counted between two and nine times. CDR3: CSAPTPAGNEKLFF. The CDR3 region has the DNA TGCAGTGCCCCTACTCCGGCTGGGAATGAAAAACTGTTTTTT. The rearrangement links TRBV20-1 to TRBJ1-4; no firm D call. This CDR3 comprises 14 residues. Germline lookup yields CDR1 DFQATT and CDR2 SNEGSKA (reference sequence). With 6 bases removed from V and 5 bases from J, the gap between germline ends came to 16 bases.

This clonotype was found many times. The chain couples TRBV20-1 to TRBJ1-1; a weak D match, TRBD1 (5 bases). The CDR3 has 13 amino acids. Trimming pared 3 bases from V and 2 bases from J, leaving 10 bases between. Germline V CDR1 and CDR2: DFQATT, SNEGSKA (reference sequence). The chain's CDR3 is CSASAGPNTEAFF. The CDR3 DNA follows: TGCAGTGCTAGCGCAGGGCCTAACACTGAAGCTTTCTTT.

The chain carries TRBV6-2 or TRBV6-3 and TRBJ2-7, with D possibly being TRBD2 (7 bases). Trimming took 7 bases from V and 3 from J, leaving 16 bases between them. The CDR3 is 14 amino acids. The germline CDR1 and CDR2 sequences are MNHEY and SVGEGT. CDR3: CASNDGGPIYEQYF. CDR3 in DNA: TGTGCCAGCAATGACGGGGGGCCGATCTACGAGCAGTACTTC.

This rearrangement joins TRBV30 to TRBJ2-3; 8 nucleotides align to TRBD1. Germline-derived CDR1 and CDR2 are GTSNPN and SVGIG (reference sequence). V gave up 1 base and J gave up 13 bases; unmatched junction bases: 10. This CDR3 is 13 amino acids long. CDR3 sequence: CAWSGQGTTVKYF. CDR3 coding DNA: TGTGCCTGGAGTGGACAGGGGACAACAGTGAAGTATTTT. Based on the CDR3 plus reference TRBV30 and TRBJ2-3, the full variable domain is SQTIHQWPATLVQPVGSPLSLECTVEGTSNPNLYWYRQAAGRGLQLLFYSVGIGQISSEVPQNLSASRPQDRQFILSSKKLLLSDSGFYLCAWSGQGTTVKYFGPGTRLTVL.

The DNA of the CDR3 is TGTGCCAGCAGGGCAACAGCGGACTATGGCTACACCTTC. Its protein product is CASRATADYGYTF. The chain carries TRBV28 and TRBJ1-2; D is uncertain. V lost 6 bases, J lost 3 bases, and 11 bases lay in between. Germline CDR1 reads MDHEN; CDR2 reads SYDVKM. The CDR3 has 13 residues.

This rearrangement joins TRBV7-6 to TRBJ1-3; D is perhaps TRBD1 (6 bases). Trimming stripped 10 bases from V and 0 bases from J, with 16 bases between. This CDR3 spans 15 amino acids. Germline CDR1 and CDR2: SGHVS and FNYEAQ. In DNA form, the CDR3 reads TGTGCCATAACTCCACCACAGGGCTCTGGAAACACCATATATTTT. It is translated as CAITPPQGSGNTIYF.

This clonotype was seen repeatedly, ten times or more. V usage is TRBV12-3 or TRBV12-4 and J usage is TRBJ2-7, with D tentatively TRBD2 (6 bases). CDR3 length equals 16 residues. V lost 8 bases and J lost 0, with 20 bases in between. CDR3 region: CASSAAGTGSSYEQYF. The CDR3 nucleotides are TGTGCCAGCTCGGCGGCCGGGACTGGGAGCTCCTACGAGCAGTACTTC.

The sample holds a few counts of this clonotype. This chain connects TRBV12-3 or TRBV12-4 to TRBJ1-1, with D hard to call. There are 15 residues in the CDR3. V was cut by 7 bases and J by 1 base, with 16 bases left in between. Here the CDR3 DNA reads TGTGCCAGCATCCCGACGGGCGCCCCGAACACTGAAGCTTTCTTT. Protein product: CASIPTGAPNTEAFF.

This chain links TRBV11-2 with TRBJ2-5; 9 positions match TRBD1. V gave up 3 bases and J gave up 2 bases; unmatched junction bases: 4. Per the germline V gene, CDR1 is SGHAT and CDR2 is FQNNGV. The CDR3 sequence is 15 residues long. The CDR3 DNA sequence: TGTGCCAGCAGCTTCCGGGACAGGGTGCAAGAGACCCAGTACTTC. This codes for CASSFRDRVQETQYF.

The chain is built from TRBV11-2 and TRBJ2-1; tentative D call: TRBD1 (5 bases). Trimming took off 1 base at V and 7 bases at J, with 17 bases between the two ends. Germline CDR1 SGHAT, CDR2 FQNNGV. This CDR3 is built from 16 residues. CDR3 region: CASSLGGGRAENEQFF. Written as DNA, the CDR3 is TGTGCCAGCAGCTTAGGTGGTGGCAGGGCGGAGAATGAGCAGTTCTTC.

This clonotype was recorded at least ten times. This chain uses TRBV12-3 or TRBV12-4 with TRBJ1-5; unclear D gene. The CDR3 totals 17 residues. Trimming took off 5 bases at V and 0 bases at J, with 17 bases between the two ends. The CDR3 reads CASSKTQRTDSNQPQHF. The CDR3 coding sequence is TGTGCCAGCAGTAAAACACAAAGGACGGATAGCAATCAGCCCCAGCATTTT.

Many counts were recorded for this clonotype. The chain links TRBV12-3 or TRBV12-4 to TRBJ2-5; 7 bases are a match to TRBD1. The V segment lost 2 bases and the J segment 5 bases; nucleotides outside the gene matches: 2. The CDR3 totals 13 residues. DNA of the CDR3: TGTGCCAGCAGTTTAAAAGGGGGCGAGACCCAGTACTTC. Its translation is CASSLKGGETQYF.

This clonotype was observed at least ten times. The chain has TRBV6-5 and TRBJ2-7, with 12 bases lining up with TRBD2. There are 14 residues in the CDR3. Trimming at V came to 4 bases and at J to 6 bases, leaving 4 bases not matched to a gene. CDR1 MNHEY and CDR2 SVGAGI come from the germline V gene. CDR3 sequence reads: CASSWTSGITEQYF. In DNA, the CDR3 is TGTGCCAGCAGTTGGACTAGCGGGATAACCGAGCAGTACTTC.

The chain recombines TRBV20-1 with TRBJ2-5, with 9 bases that match TRBD2. The germline V gene has CDR1 DFQATT and CDR2 SNEGSKA (reference sequence). The length of the CDR3 is 14 residues. The V and J ends lost 6 bases and 2 bases, in that order; junction bases with no gene match: 7. DNA of the CDR3: TGCAGTGCGACCAGACTAGCGGCACAAGAGACCCAGTACTTC. Its protein product is CSATRLAAQETQYF.

This clonotype has a handful of counts. This chain uses TRBV11-1 with TRBJ2-7, with 11 positions matching TRBD2. CDR3 length: 20 amino acids. V lost 2 bases, J lost 0 bases, and 15 bases stayed unmatched. CDR1 and CDR2 from the germline V gene are SGHAT and FQDESV (reference sequence). The CDR3 is CASSLPRLAGPGGSSYEQYF. The DNA for the CDR3 is TGTGCCAGCAGCTTACCTAGACTAGCGGGACCTGGCGGCTCCTCCTACGAGCAGTACTTC.